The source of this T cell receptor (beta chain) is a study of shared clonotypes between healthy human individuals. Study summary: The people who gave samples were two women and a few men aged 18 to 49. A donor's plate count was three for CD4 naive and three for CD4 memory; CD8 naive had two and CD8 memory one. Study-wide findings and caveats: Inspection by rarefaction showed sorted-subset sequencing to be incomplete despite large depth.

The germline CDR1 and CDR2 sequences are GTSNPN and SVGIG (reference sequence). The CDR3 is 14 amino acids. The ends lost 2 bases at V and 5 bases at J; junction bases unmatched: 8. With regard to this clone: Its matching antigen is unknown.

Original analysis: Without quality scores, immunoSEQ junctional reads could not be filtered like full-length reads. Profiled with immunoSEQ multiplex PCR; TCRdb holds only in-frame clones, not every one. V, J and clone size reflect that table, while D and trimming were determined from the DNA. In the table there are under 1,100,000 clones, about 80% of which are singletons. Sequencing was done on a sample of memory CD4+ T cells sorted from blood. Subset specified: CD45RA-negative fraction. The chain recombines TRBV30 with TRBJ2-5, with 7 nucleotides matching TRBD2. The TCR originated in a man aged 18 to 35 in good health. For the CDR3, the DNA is TGTGCCTGGAGTTATAGGAGCGGGAAGGAGACCCAGTACTTC. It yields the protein CAWSYRSGKETQYF.